This is a list of T cell receptor beta chains from one sample in a study of cytomegalovirus exposure and HLA in healthy donors. The protocol was immunoSEQ multiplex PCR, while the TCRdb copy is restricted to in-frame clones and leaves out a portion. This sample has 150,000 to 200,000 clones, with approximately 84% found just once. The sequencing input was PBMCs. All receptors derive from a woman aged 25 to 45 in good health and CMV-seropositive. CDR3s include the opening cysteine and the closing phenylalanine or tryptophan. D genes are given only for firm matches. Size values are once, few and many counts, or a class for expanded clones, and some rows have none.

clone size,D gene,J gene,V gene,CDR3 DNA,CDR3 protein
.,TRBD1,TRBJ2-1,TRBV19,TGTGCCAGTAGTATGGCCAGGGGGCGCGGAAATGAGCAGTTCTTC,CASSMARGRGNEQFF
.,.,TRBJ1-4,TRBV5-1,TGCGCCAGCACGTGGGGGCCGCGAGGTGAAAAACTGTTTTTT,CASTWGPRGEKLFF
.,.,TRBJ1-5,TRBV6-4,TGTGCCAGCAGTGTCGGGTTAGCTCAGCCCCAGCATTTT,CASSVGLAQPQHF
.,.,TRBJ1-1,TRBV30,TGTGCCTTGGCTCTGAACACTGAAGCTTTCTTT,CALALNTEAFF
.,TRBD1,TRBJ1-1,TRBV27,TGTGCCAGCAGTTTAACGTGGGACAGGCTTCCCTCTGAAGCTTTCTTT,CASSLTWDRLPSEAFF
.,TRBD1,TRBJ1-6,TRBV18,TGTGCCAGCTCGCGATATAGACCCGGGGACAGTAGCTCCTATAATTCACCCCTCCACTTT,CASSRYRPGDSSSYNSPLHF
.,TRBD1,TRBJ1-6,TRBV19,TGTGCCAGTAGTACTCCACAGGGGGGGATTGATAATTCACCCCTCCACTTT,CASSTPQGGIDNSPLHF
.,.,TRBJ1-6,TRBV11-2,TGTGCCAGCAGCTTAGCCCCCGGGGAGGGACATAATTCACCCCTCCACTTT,CASSLAPGEGHNSPLHF
.,TRBD1,TRBJ2-7,TRBV4-2,TGTGCCAGCAGCCAGGACAGGGCGGGCGAGCAGTACTTC,CASSQDRAGEQYF
once,.,TRBJ2-7,TRBV4-1,TGCGCCAGCAGCCAAGATAGCGCTCAGCGAGCCTACGAGCAGTACTTC,CASSQDSAQRAYEQYF